The text below deals with one T cell receptor (beta chain). Original data processing: Amplifying reference gene primers gave estimates of nucleated cell counts. Sequenced by immunoSEQ multiplex PCR; TCRdb stores in-frame clones only, minus some. V, J and clone size reflect that table, while D and trimming were determined from the DNA. The data show about 260,000 clones, around 90% seen once. The data are from a study of blood T cell repertoires in COVID-19. CDR3 length: 15 amino acids. Germline CDR1 and CDR2: SNHLY and FYNNEI. V trimming: 4 bases; J trimming: 3 bases; junction bases outside the gene matches: 8.

V gene TRBV2 combines with J gene TRBJ2-7; 8 positions agree with TRBD2. The receptor's source is a person aged 18-30 years with COVID-19, enrolled during active disease. The specimen sequenced was peripheral blood. The CDR3 reads CASSVGLAGGYEQYF. CDR3 DNA sequence: TGTGCCAGCAGTGTTGGGCTAGCGGGTGGCTACGAGCAGTACTTC. The entire variable domain, with the rest obtained from reference TRBV2 and TRBJ2-7, is as follows: EPEVTQTPSHQVTQMGQEVILRCVPISNHLYFYWYRQILGQKVEFLVSFYNNEISEKSEIFDDQFSVERPDGSNFTLKIRSTKLEDSAMYFCASSVGLAGGYEQYFGPGTRLTVT.